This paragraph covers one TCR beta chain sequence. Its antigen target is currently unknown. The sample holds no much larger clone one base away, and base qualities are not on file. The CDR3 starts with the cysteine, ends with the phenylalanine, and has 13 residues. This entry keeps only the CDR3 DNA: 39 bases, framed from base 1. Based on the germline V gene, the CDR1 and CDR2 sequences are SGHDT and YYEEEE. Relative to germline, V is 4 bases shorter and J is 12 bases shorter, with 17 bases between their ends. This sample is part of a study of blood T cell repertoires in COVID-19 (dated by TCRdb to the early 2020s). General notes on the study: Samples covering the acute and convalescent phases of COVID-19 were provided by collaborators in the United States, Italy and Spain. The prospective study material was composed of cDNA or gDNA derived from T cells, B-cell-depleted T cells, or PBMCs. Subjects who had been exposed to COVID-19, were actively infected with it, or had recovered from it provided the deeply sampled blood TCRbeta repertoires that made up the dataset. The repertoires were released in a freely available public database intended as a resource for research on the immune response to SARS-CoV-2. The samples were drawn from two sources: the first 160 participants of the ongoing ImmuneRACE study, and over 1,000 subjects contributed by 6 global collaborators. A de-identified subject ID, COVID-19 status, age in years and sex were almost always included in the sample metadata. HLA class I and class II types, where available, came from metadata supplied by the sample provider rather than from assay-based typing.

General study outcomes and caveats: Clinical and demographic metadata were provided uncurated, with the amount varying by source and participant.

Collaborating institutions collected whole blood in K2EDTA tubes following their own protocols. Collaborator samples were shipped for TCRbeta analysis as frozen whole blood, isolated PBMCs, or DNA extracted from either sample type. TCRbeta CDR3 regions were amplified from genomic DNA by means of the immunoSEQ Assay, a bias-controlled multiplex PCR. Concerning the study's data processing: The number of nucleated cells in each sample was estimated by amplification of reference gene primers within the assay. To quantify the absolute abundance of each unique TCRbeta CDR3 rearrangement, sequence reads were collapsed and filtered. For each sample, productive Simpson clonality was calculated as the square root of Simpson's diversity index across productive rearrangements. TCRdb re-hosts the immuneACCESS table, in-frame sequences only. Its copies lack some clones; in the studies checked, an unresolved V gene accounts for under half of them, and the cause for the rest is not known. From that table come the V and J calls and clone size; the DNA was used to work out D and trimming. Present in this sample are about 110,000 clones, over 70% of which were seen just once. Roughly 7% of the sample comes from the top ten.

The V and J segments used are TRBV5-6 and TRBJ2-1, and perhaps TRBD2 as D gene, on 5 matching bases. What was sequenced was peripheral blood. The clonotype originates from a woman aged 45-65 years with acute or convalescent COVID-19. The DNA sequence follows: TGTGCCAGCAGCCCCGGGGATGGCGGCCCGCAGTTCTTC. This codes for CASSPGDGGPQFF. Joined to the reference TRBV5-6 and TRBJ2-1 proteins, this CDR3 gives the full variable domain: DAGVTQSPTHLIKTRGQQVTLRCSPKSGHDTVSWYQQALGQGPQFIFQYYEEEERQRGNFPDRFSGHQFPNYSSELNVNALLLGDSALYLCASSPGDGGPQFFGPGTRLTVL.